This TCR beta chain is from a study of T cells after yellow fever vaccination. Study-level findings and limits: Practically every clonotype that responded to the vaccine could not be detected in sorted memory subsets on day 0. The study noted that FACS-sorted repertoires could contain abundant clonotypes contaminating from the bulk population. Booster sampling recovered most clones from primary vaccination (around 96% CD4, approximately 90% CD8).

TCRdb processed the 5' RACE reads anew with MiXCR; each CDR3 protein has one entry. Seen here are more than 20,000 distinct CDR3 sequences, 4.5% to 5.5% observed once, and the top ten hold 10% to 15%. The V and J ends lost 0 bases and 7 bases, in that order; junction bases with no gene match: 8. CDR1 and CDR2 from the germline V gene are SGHRS and YFSETQ. This CDR3 is built from 15 residues. This clonotype was seen many times. V usage is TRBV5-1 and J usage is TRBJ1-1; 8 bases agree with TRBD1. This material consisted of PBMCs, either bulk or a sorted T-cell subset (CD4+, CD8+, memory, or dextramer-sorted; not recorded which), taken 15 days after the yellow fever booster vaccination. This receptor was identified in a man aged 25-45 years who received the YFV17D yellow fever vaccine. The CDR3 spells CASSLAPTGESEAFF. As DNA, the CDR3 is TGCGCCAGCAGCTTGGCTCCGACAGGGGAGAGTGAAGCTTTCTTT.